The present T cell receptor beta chain was sequenced within a study of regulatory T cells in long-lasting Graves disease. Findings and caveats of the study: Only peripheral blood was studied, not thyroid tissue. There was favoring of TRBV28, TRBJ1-2 and TRBJ2-5 in persistent disease.

Sequencing libraries for TCR beta were prepared with iRepertoire HTBI primers and Arm-PCR of CDR3 regions. TCRdb reanalysed the multiplex PCR reads using MiXCR and keeps one entry per CDR3 protein. The table has over 300,000 distinct CDR3 sequences, roughly a sixth seen once. This clonotype came up many times. Its antigen is still unknown. Germline V gene lookup returns CDR1 MNHGY and CDR2 SVAAGI. The CDR3 has 16 amino acids. V dropped 3 bases and J dropped 4; count of bases not matched to a gene: 8. Described time point: newly diagnosed GD, antithyroid drugs for less than 3 months. PBMC RNA served as the TCR library source.

The rearrangement uses TRBV6-9 and TRBJ2-5; 10 nucleotides align to TRBD2. This receptor was obtained from a female donor with Graves disease. Sequencing used peripheral blood mononuclear cells (PBMCs), obtained at new diagnosis, from a patient treated with antithyroid drugs. The CDR3 region has the DNA TGTGCCAGCAGTTACTCCAGCGGGAGGGCCGCAGAGACCCAGTACTTC. It yields the protein CASSYSSGRAAETQYF.